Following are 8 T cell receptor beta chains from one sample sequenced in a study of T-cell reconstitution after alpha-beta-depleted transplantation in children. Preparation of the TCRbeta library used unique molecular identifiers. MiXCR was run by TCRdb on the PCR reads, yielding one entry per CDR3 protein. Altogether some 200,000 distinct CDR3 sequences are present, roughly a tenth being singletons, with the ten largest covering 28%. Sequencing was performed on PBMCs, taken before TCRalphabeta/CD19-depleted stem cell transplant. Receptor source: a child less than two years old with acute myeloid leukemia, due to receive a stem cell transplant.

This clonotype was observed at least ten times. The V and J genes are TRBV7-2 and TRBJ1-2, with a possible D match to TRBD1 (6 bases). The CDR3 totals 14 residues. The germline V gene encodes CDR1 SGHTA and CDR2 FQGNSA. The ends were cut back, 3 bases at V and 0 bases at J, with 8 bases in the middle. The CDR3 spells CASSLGDTNYGYTF. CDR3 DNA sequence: TGTGCCAGCAGCTTGGGGGACACTAACTATGGCTACACCTTC.

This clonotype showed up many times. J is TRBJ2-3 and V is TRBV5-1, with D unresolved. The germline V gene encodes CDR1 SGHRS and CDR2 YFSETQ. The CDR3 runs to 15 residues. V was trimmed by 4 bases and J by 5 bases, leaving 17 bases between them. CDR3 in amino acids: CASSLLGVERDTQYF. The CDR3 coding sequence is TGCGCCAGCAGCCTCCTAGGAGTTGAACGAGATACGCAGTATTTT. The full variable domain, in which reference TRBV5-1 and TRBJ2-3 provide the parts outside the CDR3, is KAGVTQTPRYLIKTRGQQVTLSCSPISGHRSVSWYQQTPGQGLQFLFEYFSETQRNKGNFPGRFSGRQFSNSRSEMNVSTLELGDSALYLCASSLLGVERDTQYFGPGTRLTVL.

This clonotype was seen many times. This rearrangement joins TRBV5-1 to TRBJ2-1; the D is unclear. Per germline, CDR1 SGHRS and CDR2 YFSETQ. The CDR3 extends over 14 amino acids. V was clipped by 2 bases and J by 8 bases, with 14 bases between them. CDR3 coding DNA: TGCGCCAGCAGCTTTTTTGATGGTCGGTATGAGCAGTTCTTC. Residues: CASSFFDGRYEQFF.

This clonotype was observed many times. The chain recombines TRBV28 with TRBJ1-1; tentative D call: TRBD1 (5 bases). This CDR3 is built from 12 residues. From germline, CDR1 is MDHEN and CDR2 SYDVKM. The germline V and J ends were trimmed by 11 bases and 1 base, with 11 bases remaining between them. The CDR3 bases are TGTGCCGCCAAGGGACCGAACACTGAAGCTTTCTTT. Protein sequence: CAAKGPNTEAFF.

The CDR3, as DNA: TGTGCCAGCAGCTTGGAGTCGCGGACGTACAATGAGCAGTTCTTC. It yields the protein CASSLESRTYNEQFF. This chain links TRBV5-4 with TRBJ2-1, with unresolved D. CDR3 length equals 15 residues. V lost 0 bases, J lost 4 bases, and 11 bases lay in between. CDR1 is SGHNT, CDR2 YYREEE, per germline (reference sequence).

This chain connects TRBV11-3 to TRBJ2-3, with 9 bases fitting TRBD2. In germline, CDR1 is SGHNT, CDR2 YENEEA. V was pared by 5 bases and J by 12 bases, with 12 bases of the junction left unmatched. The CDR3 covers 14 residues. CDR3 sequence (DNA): TGTGCCAGCAGCCCAGGGCTAGCGGGATCGGTTCAGTATTTT. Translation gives CASSPGLAGSVQYF.

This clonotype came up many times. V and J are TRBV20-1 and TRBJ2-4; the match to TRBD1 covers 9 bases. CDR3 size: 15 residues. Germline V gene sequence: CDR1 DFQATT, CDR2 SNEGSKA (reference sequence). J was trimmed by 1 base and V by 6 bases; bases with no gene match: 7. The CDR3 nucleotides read TGCAGTGCCCGGGACAGGGTTGGGGCCAAAAACATTCAGTACTTC. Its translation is CSARDRVGAKNIQYF.

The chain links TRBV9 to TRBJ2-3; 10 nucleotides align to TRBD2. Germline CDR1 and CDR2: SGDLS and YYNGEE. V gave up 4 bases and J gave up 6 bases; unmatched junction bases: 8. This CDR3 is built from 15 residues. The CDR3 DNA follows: TGTGCCAGCAGCTCACAAGCGGGGGGGCTGGATACGCAGTATTTT. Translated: CASSSQAGGLDTQYF.